A selection of T cell receptor beta chains follows, all from one sample in a study of blood T cell repertoires in COVID-19. Sequencing was performed with immunoSEQ multiplex PCR; in TCRdb, only in-frame clones are kept and a portion is missing. Of about 39,000 clones listed, approximately 75% were seen once; the top ten hold 35% to 50%. Specimen: peripheral blood. Source of these receptors: a human donor in a cohort sampled during active or convalescent COVID-19. The donor label of this sample is uncertain. CDR3s include the opening cysteine and the closing phenylalanine or tryptophan. A D gene is named only where the DNA matches it firmly. The size entry is marked missing in some rows and otherwise reads once, few, many or a size class.

>-|TRBJ1-2|-|TRBV7-8
TGTGCCAGCAGCTTACGGGAAACAGACTATGGCTACACCTTC
CASSLRETDYGYTF
>TRBD2|TRBJ2-5|-|TRBV2
TGTGCCAGTTTACTAGCGGGAGTTGGAGAGACCCAGTACTTC
CASLLAGVGETQYF
>-|TRBJ2-1|-|TRBV21-1
TGTGCCAGCAGCAAAGTCACTAGCGGGCGCTATTTCTCCTACAATGAGCAGTTCTTC
CASSKVTSGRYFSYNEQFF
>TRBD1|TRBJ2-1|once|TRBV19
TGTGCCAGTAGTATGAGGACAGGGGGCATGAATGAGCAGTTCTTC
CASSMRTGGMNEQFF
>-|TRBJ1-5|-|TRBV27
TGTGCCAGCAGACCCTCCGGGACTCCCAATCAGCCCCAGCATTTT
CASRPSGTPNQPQHF
>-|TRBJ2-7|-|TRBV30
TGTGCCTGGAGTGTGAGCAGGCGGGGCTACGAGCAGTACTTC
CAWSVSRRGYEQYF
>TRBD1|TRBJ2-7|many|TRBV14
TGTGCCAGCAGCCAAGTGGGACAGTACTACGAGCAGTACTTC
CASSQVGQYYEQYF
>TRBD1|TRBJ2-3|-|TRBV6-2/TRBV6-3
TGTGCCAGCAGTCCCGGACAGGGCACAGATACGCAGTATTTT
CASSPGQGTDTQYF
>TRBD1|TRBJ1-5|-|TRBV5-1
TGCGCCAGCAGCTTAGATGGACAGGGGGTTCAGCCCCAGCATTTT
CASSLDGQGVQPQHF
>-|TRBJ1-2|-|TRBV7-2
TGTGCCAGCAGCACCTACGGGCAGGGAGGATATGGCTACACCTTC
CASSTYGQGGYGYTF